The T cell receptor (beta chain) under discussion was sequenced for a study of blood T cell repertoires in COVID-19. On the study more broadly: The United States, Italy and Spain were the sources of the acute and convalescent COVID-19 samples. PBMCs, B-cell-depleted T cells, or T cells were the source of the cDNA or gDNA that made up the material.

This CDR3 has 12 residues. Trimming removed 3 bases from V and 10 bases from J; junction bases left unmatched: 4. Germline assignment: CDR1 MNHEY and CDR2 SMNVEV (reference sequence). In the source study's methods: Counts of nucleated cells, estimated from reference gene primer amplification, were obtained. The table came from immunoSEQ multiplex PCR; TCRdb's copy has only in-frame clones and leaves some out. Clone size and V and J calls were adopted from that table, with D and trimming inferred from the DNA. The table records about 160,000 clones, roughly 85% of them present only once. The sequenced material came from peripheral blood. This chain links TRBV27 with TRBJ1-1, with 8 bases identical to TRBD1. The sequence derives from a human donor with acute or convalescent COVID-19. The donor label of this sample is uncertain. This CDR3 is CASSFIDRGAFF. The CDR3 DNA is TGTGCCAGCAGTTTCATTGACAGGGGAGCTTTCTTT.